This T cell receptor beta chain originates from a study of T cells after yellow fever vaccination. Study-wide results and caveats: For sorted memory subsets on day 0, almost all vaccine-responding clonotypes were undetectable. In post-booster samples, most primary-vaccination clones reappeared (just under 97% CD4, 70% to 90% CD8).

V was clipped by 1 base and J by 3 bases, with 4 bases between them. Germline lookup yields CDR1 ENHRY and CDR2 SYGVKD. CDR3 length: 12 residues. Researchers made TCR cDNA using 5'RACE template switching, and this step added a universal primer site and UMIs. TCRdb used MiXCR to reprocess the 5' RACE reads, holding one entry per CDR3 protein. The table lists more than 20,000 distinct CDR3 sequences, approximately 5% of them singletons, with roughly 10% in the top ten. There are many counts of this clonotype. V is TRBV10-3 and J is TRBJ2-7, with D unclear. The sequence came from a man aged 30 to 39 who received the YFV17D yellow fever vaccine. Sequences were derived from PBMCs, either bulk or a sorted T-cell subset (CD4+, CD8+, memory, or dextramer-sorted; not recorded which), sampled 15 days after the yellow fever booster vaccination. CDR3 bases: TGTGCCATCAGTGAGTATGTCTACGAGCAGTACTTC. This gives the protein CAISEYVYEQYF.